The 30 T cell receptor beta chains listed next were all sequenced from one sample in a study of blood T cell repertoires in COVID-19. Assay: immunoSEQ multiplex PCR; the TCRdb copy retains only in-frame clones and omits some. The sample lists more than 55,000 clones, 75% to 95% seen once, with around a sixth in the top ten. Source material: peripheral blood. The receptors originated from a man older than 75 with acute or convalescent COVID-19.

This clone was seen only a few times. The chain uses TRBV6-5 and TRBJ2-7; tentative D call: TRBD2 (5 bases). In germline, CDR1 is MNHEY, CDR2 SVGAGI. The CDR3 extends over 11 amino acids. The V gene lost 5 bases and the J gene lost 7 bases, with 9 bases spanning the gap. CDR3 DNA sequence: TGTGCCAGCAGTACGGGGTTGGAGCAGTACTTC. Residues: CASSTGLEQYF.

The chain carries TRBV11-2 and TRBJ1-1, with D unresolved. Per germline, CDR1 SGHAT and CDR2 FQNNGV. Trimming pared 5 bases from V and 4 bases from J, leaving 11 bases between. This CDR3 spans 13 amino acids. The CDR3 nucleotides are TGTGCCAGCAGCCCTTTCGAGGGCACTGAAGCTTTCTTT. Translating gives CASSPFEGTEAFF.

In DNA, the CDR3 is TGTGCCAGCAGCGGAACAGGGTCGGATGGCTACACCTTC. The encoded protein is CASSGTGSDGYTF. The V gene is TRBV21-1, the J gene TRBJ1-2; the table assigns TRBD1, which was not confirmed against the DNA. TRBV21-1 is annotated as a pseudogene. The CDR3 covers 13 residues.

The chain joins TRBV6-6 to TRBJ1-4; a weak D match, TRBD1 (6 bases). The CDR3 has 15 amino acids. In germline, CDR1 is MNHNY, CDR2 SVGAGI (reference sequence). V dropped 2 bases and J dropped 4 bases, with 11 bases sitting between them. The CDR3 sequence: CASSYGQTYNEKLFF. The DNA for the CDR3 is TGTGCCAGCAGTTACGGACAGACATATAATGAAAAACTGTTTTTT.

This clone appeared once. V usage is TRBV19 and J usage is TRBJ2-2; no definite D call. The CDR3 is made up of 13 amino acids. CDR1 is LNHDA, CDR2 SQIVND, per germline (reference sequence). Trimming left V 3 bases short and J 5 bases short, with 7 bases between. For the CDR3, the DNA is TGTGCCAGTAGTATCCCCCCAACCGGGGAGCTGTTTTTT. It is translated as CASSIPPTGELFF.

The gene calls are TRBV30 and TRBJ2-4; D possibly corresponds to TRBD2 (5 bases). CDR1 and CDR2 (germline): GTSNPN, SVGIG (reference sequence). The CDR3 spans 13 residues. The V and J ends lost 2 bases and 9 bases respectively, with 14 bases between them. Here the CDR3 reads CAWSRTGGGIQYF. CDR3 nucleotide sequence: TGTGCCTGGAGTCGGACGGGCGGAGGCATTCAGTACTTC.

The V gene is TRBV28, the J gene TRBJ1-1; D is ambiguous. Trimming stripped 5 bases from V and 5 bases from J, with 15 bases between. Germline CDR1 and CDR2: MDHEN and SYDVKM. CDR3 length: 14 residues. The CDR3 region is CASSTYRGVTEAFF. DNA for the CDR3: TGTGCCAGCAGTACCTACCGGGGAGTGACTGAAGCTTTCTTT.

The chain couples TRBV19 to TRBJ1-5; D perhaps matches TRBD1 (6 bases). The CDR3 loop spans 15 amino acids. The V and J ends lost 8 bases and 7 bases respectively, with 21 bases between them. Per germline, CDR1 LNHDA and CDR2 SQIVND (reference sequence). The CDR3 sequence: CASDPDSPRVQPQHF. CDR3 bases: TGTGCCAGTGACCCGGACAGCCCGCGGGTCCAGCCCCAGCATTTT.

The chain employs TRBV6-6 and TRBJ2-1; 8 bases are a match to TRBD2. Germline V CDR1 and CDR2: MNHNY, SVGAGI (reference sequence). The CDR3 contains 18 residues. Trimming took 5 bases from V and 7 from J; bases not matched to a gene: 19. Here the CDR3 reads CASSLLAGSSPPRNEQFF. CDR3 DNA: TGTGCCAGCAGTCTCTTAGCGGGGTCCTCCCCCCCTCGGAATGAGCAGTTCTTC.

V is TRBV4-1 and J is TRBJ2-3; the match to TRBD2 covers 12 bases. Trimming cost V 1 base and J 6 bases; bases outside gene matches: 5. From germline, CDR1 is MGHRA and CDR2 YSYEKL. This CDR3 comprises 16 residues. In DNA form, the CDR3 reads TGCGCCAGCAGCCAAGCTAGCGGGGGGGCATGGGATACGCAGTATTTT. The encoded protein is CASSQASGGAWDTQYF.

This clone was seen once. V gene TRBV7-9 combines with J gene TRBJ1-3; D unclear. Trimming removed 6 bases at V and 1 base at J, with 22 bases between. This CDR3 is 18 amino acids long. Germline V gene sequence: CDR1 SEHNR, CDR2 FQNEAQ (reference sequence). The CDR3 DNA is TGTGCCAGCAGTCAAGACCTGAAGACCACAGTTTCTGGAAACACCATATATTTT. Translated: CASSQDLKTTVSGNTIYF. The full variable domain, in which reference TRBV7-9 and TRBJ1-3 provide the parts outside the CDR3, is DTGVSQNPRHKITKRGQNVTFRCDPISEHNRLYWYRQTLGQGPEFLTYFQNEAQLEKSRLLSDRFSAERPKGSFSTLEIQRTEQGDSAMYLCASSQDLKTTVSGNTIYFGEGSWLTVV.

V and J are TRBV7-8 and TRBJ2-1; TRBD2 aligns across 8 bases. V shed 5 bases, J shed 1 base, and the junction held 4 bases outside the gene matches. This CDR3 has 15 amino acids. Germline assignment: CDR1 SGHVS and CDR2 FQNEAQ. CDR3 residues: CASSLRGGSYNEQFF. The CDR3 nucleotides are TGTGCCAGCAGCCTACGGGGGGGGTCCTACAATGAGCAGTTCTTC.

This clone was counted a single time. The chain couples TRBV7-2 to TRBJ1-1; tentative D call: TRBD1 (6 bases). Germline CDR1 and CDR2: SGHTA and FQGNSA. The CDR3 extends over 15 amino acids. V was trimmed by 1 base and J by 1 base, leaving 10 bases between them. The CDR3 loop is CASSLGLTGNTEAFF. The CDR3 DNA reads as TGTGCCAGCAGCTTAGGCTTGACAGGGAACACTGAAGCTTTCTTT.

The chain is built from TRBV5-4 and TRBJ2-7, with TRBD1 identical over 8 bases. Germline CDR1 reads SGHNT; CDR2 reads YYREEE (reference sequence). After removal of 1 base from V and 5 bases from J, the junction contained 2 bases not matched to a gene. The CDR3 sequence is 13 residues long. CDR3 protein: CASSLQGADEQYF. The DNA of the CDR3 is TGTGCCAGCAGCTTGCAGGGGGCCGACGAGCAGTACTTC. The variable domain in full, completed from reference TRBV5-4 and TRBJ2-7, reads ETGVTQSPTHLIKTRGQQVTLRCSSQSGHNTVSWYQQALGQGPQFIFQYYREEENGRGNFPPRFSGLQFPNYSSELNVNALELDDSALYLCASSLQGADEQYFGPGTRLTVT.

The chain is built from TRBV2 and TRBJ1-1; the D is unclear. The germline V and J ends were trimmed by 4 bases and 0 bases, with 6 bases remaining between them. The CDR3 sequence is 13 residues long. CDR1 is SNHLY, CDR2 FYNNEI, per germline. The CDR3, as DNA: TGTGCCAGCAGTGTTGAGGTGAACACTGAAGCTTTCTTT. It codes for CASSVEVNTEAFF.

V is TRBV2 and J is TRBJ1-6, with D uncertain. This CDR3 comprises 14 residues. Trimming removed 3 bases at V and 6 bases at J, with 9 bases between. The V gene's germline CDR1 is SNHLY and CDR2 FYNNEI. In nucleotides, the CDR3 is TGTGCCAGCAGTGACCCAGGTGTTAATTCACCCCTCCACTTT. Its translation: CASSDPGVNSPLHF.

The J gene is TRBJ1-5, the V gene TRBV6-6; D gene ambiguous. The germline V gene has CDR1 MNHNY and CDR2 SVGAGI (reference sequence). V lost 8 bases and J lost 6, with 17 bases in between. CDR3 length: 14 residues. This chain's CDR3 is CASSIPGGGQPQHF. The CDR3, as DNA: TGTGCCAGCTCCATTCCGGGAGGAGGTCAGCCCCAGCATTTT.

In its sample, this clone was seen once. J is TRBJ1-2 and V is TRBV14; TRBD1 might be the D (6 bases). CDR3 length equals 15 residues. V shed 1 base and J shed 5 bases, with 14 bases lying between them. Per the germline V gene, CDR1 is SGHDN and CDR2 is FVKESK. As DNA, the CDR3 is TGTGCCAGCAGCCAAGCGGGGGGCTCGGGGTATGGCTACACCTTC. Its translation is CASSQAGGSGYGYTF.

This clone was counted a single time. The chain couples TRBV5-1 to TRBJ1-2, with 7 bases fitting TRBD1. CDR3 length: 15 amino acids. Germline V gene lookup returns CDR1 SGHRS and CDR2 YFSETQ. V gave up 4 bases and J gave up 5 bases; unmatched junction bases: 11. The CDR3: CASSPSGQEVYGYTF. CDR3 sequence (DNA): TGCGCCAGCAGCCCGAGTGGACAGGAGGTTTATGGCTACACCTTC. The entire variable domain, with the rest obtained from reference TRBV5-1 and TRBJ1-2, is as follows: KAGVTQTPRYLIKTRGQQVTLSCSPISGHRSVSWYQQTPGQGLQFLFEYFSETQRNKGNFPGRFSGRQFSNSRSEMNVSTLELGDSALYLCASSPSGQEVYGYTFGSGTRLTVV.

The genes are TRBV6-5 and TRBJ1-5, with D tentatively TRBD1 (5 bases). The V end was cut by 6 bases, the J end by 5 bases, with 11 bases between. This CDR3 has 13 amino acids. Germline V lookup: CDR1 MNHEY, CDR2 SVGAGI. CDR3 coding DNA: TGTGCCAGCAGCCCCGACAGTTATCAGCCCCAGCATTTT. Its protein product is CASSPDSYQPQHF.

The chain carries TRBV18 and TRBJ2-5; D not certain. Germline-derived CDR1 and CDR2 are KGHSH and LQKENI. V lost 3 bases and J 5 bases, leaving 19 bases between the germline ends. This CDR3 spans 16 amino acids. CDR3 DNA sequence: TGTGCCAGCTCACCTCCAAGCGCACCCCGCCCGGAGACCCAGTACTTC. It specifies CASSPPSAPRPETQYF.

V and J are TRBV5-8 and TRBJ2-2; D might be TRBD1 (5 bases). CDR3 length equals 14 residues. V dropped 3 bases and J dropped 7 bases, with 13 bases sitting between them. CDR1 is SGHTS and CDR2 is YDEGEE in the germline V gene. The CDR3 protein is CASSSNAGYGELFF. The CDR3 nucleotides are TGTGCCAGCAGCTCCAACGCAGGGTACGGGGAGCTGTTTTTT.

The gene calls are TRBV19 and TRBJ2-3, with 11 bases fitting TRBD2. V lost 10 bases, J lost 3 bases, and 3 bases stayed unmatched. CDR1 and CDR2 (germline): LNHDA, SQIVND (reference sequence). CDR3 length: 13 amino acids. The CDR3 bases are TGTGCCACATTAGCGGGGGGGACAGATACGCAGTATTTT. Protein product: CATLAGGTDTQYF. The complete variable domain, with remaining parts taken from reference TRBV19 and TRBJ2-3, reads DGGITQSPKYLFRKEGQNVTLSCEQNLNHDAMYWYRQDPGQGLRLIYYSQIVNDFQKGDIAEGYSVSREKKESFPLTVTSAQKNPTAFYLCATLAGGTDTQYFGPGTRLTVL.

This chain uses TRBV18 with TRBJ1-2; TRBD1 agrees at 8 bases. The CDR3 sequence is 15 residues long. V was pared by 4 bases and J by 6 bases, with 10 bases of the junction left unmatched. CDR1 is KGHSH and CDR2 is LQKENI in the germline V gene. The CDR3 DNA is TGTGCCAGCTCACAAAGAAGAGGGACAGGACATGGCTACACCTTC. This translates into CASSQRRGTGHGYTF.

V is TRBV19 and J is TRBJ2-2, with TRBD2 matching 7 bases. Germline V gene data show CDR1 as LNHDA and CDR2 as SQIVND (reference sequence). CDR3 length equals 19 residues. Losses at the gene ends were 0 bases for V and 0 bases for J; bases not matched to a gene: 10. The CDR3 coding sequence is TGTGCCAGTAGTATAGATGGCCCGGGGCGGGGGACGAACACCGGGGAGCTGTTTTTT. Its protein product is CASSIDGPGRGTNTGELFF.

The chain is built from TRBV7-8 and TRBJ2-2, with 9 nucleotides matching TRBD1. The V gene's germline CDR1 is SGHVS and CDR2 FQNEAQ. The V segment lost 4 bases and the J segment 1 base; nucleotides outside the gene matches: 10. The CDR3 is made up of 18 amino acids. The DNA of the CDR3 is TGTGCCAGCAGCTCACCGACAGGGGGGGGGCGGAACACCGGGGAGCTGTTTTTT. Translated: CASSSPTGGGRNTGELFF. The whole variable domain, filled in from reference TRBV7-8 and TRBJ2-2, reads GAGVSQSPRYKVAKRGQDVALRCDPISGHVSLFWYQQALGQGPEFLTYFQNEAQLDKSGLPSDRFFAERPEGSVSTLKIQRTQQEDSAVYLCASSSPTGGGRNTGELFFGEGSRLTVL.

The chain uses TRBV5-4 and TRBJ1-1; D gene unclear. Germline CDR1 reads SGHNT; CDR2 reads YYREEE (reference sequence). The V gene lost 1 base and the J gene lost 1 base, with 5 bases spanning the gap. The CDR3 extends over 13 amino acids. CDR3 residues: CASSLHGNTEAFF. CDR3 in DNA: TGTGCCAGCAGCTTGCACGGGAACACTGAAGCTTTCTTT.

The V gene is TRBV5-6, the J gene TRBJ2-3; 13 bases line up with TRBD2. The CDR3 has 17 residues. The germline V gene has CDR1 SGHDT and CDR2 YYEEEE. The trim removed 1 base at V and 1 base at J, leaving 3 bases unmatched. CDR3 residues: CASSLTGTSGGTDTQYF. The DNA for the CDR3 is TGTGCCAGCAGCTTGACCGGGACTAGCGGGGGCACAGATACGCAGTATTTT.

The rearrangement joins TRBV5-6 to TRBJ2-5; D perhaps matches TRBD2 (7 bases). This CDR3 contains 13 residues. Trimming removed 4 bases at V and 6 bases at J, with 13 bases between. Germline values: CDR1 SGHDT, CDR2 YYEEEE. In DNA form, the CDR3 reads TGTGCCAGCAGCCCGAGGGGGGGGAAGACCCAGTACTTC. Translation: CASSPRGGKTQYF.

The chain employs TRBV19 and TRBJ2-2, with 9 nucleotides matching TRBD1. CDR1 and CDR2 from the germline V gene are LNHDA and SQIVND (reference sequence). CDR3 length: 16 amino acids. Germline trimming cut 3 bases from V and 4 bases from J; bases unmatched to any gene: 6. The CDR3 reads CASSMLGTGPTGELFF. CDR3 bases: TGTGCCAGTAGTATGCTAGGGACAGGGCCCACCGGGGAGCTGTTTTTT.